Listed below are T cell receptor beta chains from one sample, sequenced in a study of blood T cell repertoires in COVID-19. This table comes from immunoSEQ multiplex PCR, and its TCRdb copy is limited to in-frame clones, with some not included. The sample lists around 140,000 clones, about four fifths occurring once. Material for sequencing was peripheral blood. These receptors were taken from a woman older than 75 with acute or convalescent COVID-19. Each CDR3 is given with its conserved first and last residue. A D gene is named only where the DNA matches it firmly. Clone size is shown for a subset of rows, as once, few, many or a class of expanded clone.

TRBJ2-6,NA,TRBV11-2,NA,TGTGCCAGCAGTAGGGACATTTCTGGGGCCAACGTCCTGACTTTC,CASSRDISGANVLTF
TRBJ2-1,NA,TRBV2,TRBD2,TGTGCCAGCAGCGGAACATTTACGGGACTAGCGGGGGGGCTATGGAGGGATGAGCAGTTCTTC,CASSGTFTGLAGGLWRDEQFF
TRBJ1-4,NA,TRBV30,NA,TGTGCCTGGACGGCAGAAGGGGCAACTAATGAAAAACTGTTTTTT,CAWTAEGATNEKLFF
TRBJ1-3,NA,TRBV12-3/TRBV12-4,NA,TGTGCCAGCCCCACAGGTGGAAACACCATATATTTT,CASPTGGNTIYF
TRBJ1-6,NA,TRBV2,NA,TGTGCCGTGGGGCAGGGGCCAAATTCACCCCTCCACTTT,CAVGQGPNSPLHF
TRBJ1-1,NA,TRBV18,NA,TGTGCCAGCTCACCCGACAGGTTGGTCACTGAAGCTTTCTTT,CASSPDRLVTEAFF
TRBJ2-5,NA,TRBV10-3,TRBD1,TGTGCCATCAGTGAGCCCCTCGGACAGGGTTCAGAGACCCAGTACTTC,CAISEPLGQGSETQYF
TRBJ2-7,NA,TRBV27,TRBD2,TGTGCCAGCAGTTTAAGGGGACTAGCGGGAGTCGGGGAGCAGTACTTC,CASSLRGLAGVGEQYF
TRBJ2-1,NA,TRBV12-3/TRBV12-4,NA,TGTGCCAGCAGTTTATTCGGGTACAATGAGCAGTTCTTC,CASSLFGYNEQFF
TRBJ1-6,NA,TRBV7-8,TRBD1,TGTGCCAGCAGCTCGGACAGGGGAAATTCACCCCTCCACTTT,CASSSDRGNSPLHF
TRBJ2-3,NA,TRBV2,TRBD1,TGTGCCAGCAGTCGGGACAGGGGGGATACGCAGTATTTT,CASSRDRGDTQYF
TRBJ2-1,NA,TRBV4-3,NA,TGCGCCAGCAGCCAAGATTCGCGGGCTGGGTACAATGAGCAGTTCTTC,CASSQDSRAGYNEQFF
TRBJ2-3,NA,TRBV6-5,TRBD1,TGTGCCAGCAGTTTCCGGACAGGGGGTGGCACAGATACGCAGTATTTT,CASSFRTGGGTDTQYF
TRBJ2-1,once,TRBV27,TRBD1,TGTGCCAGCAGTTTAGGGACAGGGCTCGGCAATGAGCAGTTCTTC,CASSLGTGLGNEQFF
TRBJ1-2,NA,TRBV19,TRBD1,TGTGCCAGTAGTATCGGCGGACAGGGAACTATACATAACTATGGCTACACCTTC,CASSIGGQGTIHNYGYTF
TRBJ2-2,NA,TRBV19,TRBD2,TGTGCCAGTACCCAAAGATGGGGACTAGCGGGAGGAACGAACACCGGGGAGCTGTTTTTT,CASTQRWGLAGGTNTGELFF
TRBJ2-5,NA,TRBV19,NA,TGTGCCAGTAGTATAGGGCAGGGTATGTTAGAGACCCAGTACTTC,CASSIGQGMLETQYF
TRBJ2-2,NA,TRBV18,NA,TGTGCCAGCTCACCACCAATCGATAGCGGGGAGCTGTTTTTT,CASSPPIDSGELFF
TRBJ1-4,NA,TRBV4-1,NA,TGCGCCAGCAGTCCGGGGGGGAATAATGAAAAACTGTTTTTT,CASSPGGNNEKLFF
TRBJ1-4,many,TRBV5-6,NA,TGTGCCAGCAGCTTGGTTCGCGGGGGTTCTAATGAAAAACTGTTTTTT,CASSLVRGGSNEKLFF
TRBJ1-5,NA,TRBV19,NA,TGTGCCAGTAGTCTCTTAAATAGCAATCAGCCCCAGCATTTT,CASSLLNSNQPQHF
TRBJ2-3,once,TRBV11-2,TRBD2,TGTGCCAGCAGCCTGACTAGCGGGGGGTTTGATACGCAGTATTTT,CASSLTSGGFDTQYF
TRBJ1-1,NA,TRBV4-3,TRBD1,TGCGCCAGCAGCCAACCAGGGGGCCTGAACACTGAAGCTTTCTTT,CASSQPGGLNTEAFF
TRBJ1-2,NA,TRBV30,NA,TGTGCCTGGAGTGTACAGCAGGGGTATGGCTACACCTTC,CAWSVQQGYGYTF
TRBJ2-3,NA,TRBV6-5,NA,TGTGCCTCCTCATCGAGCCTGCGGGTAACAGATACGCAGTATTTT,CASSSSLRVTDTQYF
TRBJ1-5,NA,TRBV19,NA,TGTGCCAGTAGCTTGGAGAGTGCTCAGCCCCAGCATTTT,CASSLESAQPQHF
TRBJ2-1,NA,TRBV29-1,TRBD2,TGCAGCGTTGAGGGGGGGACTAGCGTCTACAATGAGCAGTTCTTC,CSVEGGTSVYNEQFF
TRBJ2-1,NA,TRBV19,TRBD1,TGTGCCAGTAGTGAGGGGGCGGGACAGGGGGCAGCGAAGCAGTTCTTC,CASSEGAGQGAAKQFF
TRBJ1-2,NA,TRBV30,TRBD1,TGTGCCTGGAGTGTACACAGGGGGAGTGGCTACACCTTC,CAWSVHRGSGYTF
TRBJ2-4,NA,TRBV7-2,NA,TGTGCCAGCAGCTTAGAATCGGGGTGGGCCAAAAACATTCAGTACTTC,CASSLESGWAKNIQYF
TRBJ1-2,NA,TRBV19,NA,TGTGCCAGTAGCCCAACTAGGGACTCTAACTATGGCTACACCTTC,CASSPTRDSNYGYTF
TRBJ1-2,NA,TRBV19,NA,TGTGCCAGTAGTATGTCGGTCGGGGACTATGGCTACACCTTC,CASSMSVGDYGYTF
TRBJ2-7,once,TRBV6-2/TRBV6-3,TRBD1,TGTGCCAGCAGTTACCACCGGGACAGGGGAGGCGAGCAGTACTTC,CASSYHRDRGGEQYF
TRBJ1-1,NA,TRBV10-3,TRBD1,TGTGCCATCAAAGGCCCCGGGACAGAGAACACTGAAGCTTTCTTT,CAIKGPGTENTEAFF
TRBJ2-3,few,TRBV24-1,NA,TGTGCCACCAGTGATACGGGAGATACAGATACGCAGTATTTT,CATSDTGDTDTQYF
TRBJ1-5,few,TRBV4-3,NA,TGCGCCAGCATCGGGGGTTGCAATCAGCCCCAGCATTTT,CASIGGCNQPQHF
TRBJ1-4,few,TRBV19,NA,TGTGCCAGTAGTATAGGAGGGAAAAAACTGTTTTTT,CASSIGGKKLFF
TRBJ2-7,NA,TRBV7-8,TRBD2,TGTGCCAGCAGCTTAGGCGAGAGGAGCGGGAGATCCTACGAGCAGTACTTC,CASSLGERSGRSYEQYF
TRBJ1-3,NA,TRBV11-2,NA,TGTGCCAGCAGCTTATCGGGGGGCTCTGGAAACACCATATATTTT,CASSLSGGSGNTIYF
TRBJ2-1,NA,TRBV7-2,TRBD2,TGTGCCAGCAGCTGGAAAGGCGGGAGGCCCTACAATGAGCAGTTCTTC,CASSWKGGRPYNEQFF
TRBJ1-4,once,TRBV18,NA,TGTGCCAGCTCACCACAAACAGGGATCGAGGAAAAACTGTTTTTT,CASSPQTGIEEKLFF
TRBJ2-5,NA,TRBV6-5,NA,TGTGCCAGCAGCACCGGGGTGGGGGCGGAGACCCAGTACTTC,CASSTGVGAETQYF
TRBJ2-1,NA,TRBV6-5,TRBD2,TGTGCCAGCAGTTTTGGGGGACTAGGGTACAATGAGCAGTTCTTC,CASSFGGLGYNEQFF
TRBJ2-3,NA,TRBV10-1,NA,TGCGCCAGCAGTGAGTACCGGACTAGCACAGATACGCAGTATTTT,CASSEYRTSTDTQYF
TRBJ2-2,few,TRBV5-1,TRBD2,TGCGCCAGCAGCTTTCTAGCGGGAGGCGATTTAGGGGCCGGGGAGCTGTTTTTT,CASSFLAGGDLGAGELFF
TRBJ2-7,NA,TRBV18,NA,TGTGCCAGCTCCCCCCGGGGGGCGGCTCACGAGCAGTACTTC,CASSPRGAAHEQYF
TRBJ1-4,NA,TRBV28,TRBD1,TGTGCCAGCAGGAGCTCGGGACAGGGGGAAAAACTGTTTTTT,CASRSSGQGEKLFF
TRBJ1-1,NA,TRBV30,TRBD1,TGTGCCTGGAGTCCCTTGACAGGGACCCACACTGAAGCTTTCTTT,CAWSPLTGTHTEAFF
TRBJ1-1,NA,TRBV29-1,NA,TGCAGCGCACGGAAGGGGGAAAGCGCTGAAGCTTTCTTT,CSARKGESAEAFF
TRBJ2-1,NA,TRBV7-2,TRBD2,TGTGCCAGCAGCTTAGCGGGACTAGCAGCGGCTTGGGGTGAGCAGTTCTTC,CASSLAGLAAAWGEQFF
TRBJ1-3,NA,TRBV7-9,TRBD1,TGTGCCAGCAGCTTGGGGACAGGGGACCCATCTGGAAACACCATATATTTT,CASSLGTGDPSGNTIYF
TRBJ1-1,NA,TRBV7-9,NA,TGTGCCAGCAGCTTAGTCCAGGCGGTTGGGGGGTACACTGAAGCTTTCTTT,CASSLVQAVGGYTEAFF